The entry that follows covers one T cell receptor (beta chain) sequence. These data originate in a study of T cells expressing NK-cell markers. This CDR3 has 13 residues. Germline V gene sequence: CDR1 MGHRA, CDR2 YSYEKL. TCRdb reanalyzed the 5' RACE reads, giving one entry per CDR3 protein sequence and no DNA. The sample yields about 170,000 distinct CDR3 sequences, of which the top ten take up 20%. This TCR derives from a man between 18 and 69 years old in good health. The chain combines TRBV4-1 with TRBJ1-5; TCRdb's D gene call, TRBD1, goes unchecked for lack of DNA. The sample taken for sequencing was blood T cells: a sorted CD56 or NKG2C T cell subset, CD4+ or CD8+ T cells, or bulk PBMC T cells (not recorded which). CDR3 sequence reads: CASSRQPNQPQHF.